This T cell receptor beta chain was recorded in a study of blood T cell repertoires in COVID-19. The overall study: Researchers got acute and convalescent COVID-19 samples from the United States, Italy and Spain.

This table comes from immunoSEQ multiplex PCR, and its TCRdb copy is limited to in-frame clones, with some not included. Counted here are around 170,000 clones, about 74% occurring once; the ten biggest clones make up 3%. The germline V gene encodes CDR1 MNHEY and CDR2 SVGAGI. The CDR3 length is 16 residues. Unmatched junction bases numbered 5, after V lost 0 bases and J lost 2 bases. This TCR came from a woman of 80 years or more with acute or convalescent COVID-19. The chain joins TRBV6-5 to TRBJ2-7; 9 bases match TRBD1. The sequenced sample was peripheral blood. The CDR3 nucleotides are TGTGCCAGCAGTTACTCGAACAGGGGGCAAACCTACGAGCAGTACTTC. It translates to CASSYSNRGQTYEQYF.